A selection of T cell receptor beta chains follows, all from one sample in a study of blood T cell repertoires in COVID-19. TCRdb's copy holds only in-frame clones and misses some; the assay was immunoSEQ multiplex PCR. The sample gives 350,000 to 400,000 clones, around 89% of which show up once; more than 0.95% is in the top ten. The material sequenced was PBMCs or T cells enriched from blood (not recorded which). The receptor set was obtained from a woman between 18 and 29 years old who had recovered from COVID-19. Each CDR3 is given with its conserved first and last residue. The D gene is left open where the match is weak. Part of the rows lack a size; the others show once, few, many or a class for expanded clones.

J gene: TRBJ1-1
clone size: -
V gene: TRBV4-1
D gene: TRBD1
CDR3 DNA: TGCGCCAGCAGCCCCTCCCGGGACAGGGGTGAAGCTTTCTTT
CDR3 protein: CASSPSRDRGEAFF

J gene: TRBJ1-2
clone size: -
V gene: TRBV7-9
D gene: -
CDR3 DNA: TGTGCCAGCACCCAAAGGAGCTATGGCTACACCTTC
CDR3 protein: CASTQRSYGYTF

J gene: TRBJ2-1
clone size: -
V gene: TRBV19
D gene: -
CDR3 DNA: TGTGCCAGTAGTATAGATCTCGCCGGCAATGAGCAGTTCTTC
CDR3 protein: CASSIDLAGNEQFF

J gene: TRBJ1-2
clone size: -
V gene: TRBV5-5
D gene: -
CDR3 DNA: TGTGCCAGCAGCCACGACAGGTCCGTCGTCTTC
CDR3 protein: CASSHDRSVVF

J gene: TRBJ1-4
clone size: once
V gene: TRBV9
D gene: TRBD1
CDR3 DNA: TGTGCCAGCAGCGCGCTACAGGGGGCGGGTGAAAAACTGTTTTTT
CDR3 protein: CASSALQGAGEKLFF

J gene: TRBJ2-1
clone size: -
V gene: TRBV29-1
D gene: -
CDR3 DNA: TGCAGCGTTCTCGAGGGGGTGACCTACAATGAGCAGTTCTTC
CDR3 protein: CSVLEGVTYNEQFF

J gene: TRBJ1-1
clone size: -
V gene: TRBV2
D gene: -
CDR3 DNA: TGTGCCAGCAGTGTACGGACTGAAGCTTTCTTT
CDR3 protein: CASSVRTEAFF

J gene: TRBJ1-4
clone size: -
V gene: TRBV19
D gene: -
CDR3 DNA: TGTGCCAGTAGTCCGGGCCCCCGGGGAACAAATGAAAAACTGTTTTTT
CDR3 protein: CASSPGPRGTNEKLFF

J gene: TRBJ1-4
clone size: -
V gene: TRBV18
D gene: TRBD1
CDR3 DNA: TGTGCCAGCTCACCAAGGTTGGGGACAGCTAATGAAAAACTGTTTTTT
CDR3 protein: CASSPRLGTANEKLFF

J gene: TRBJ1-2
clone size: -
V gene: TRBV9
D gene: TRBD1
CDR3 DNA: TGTGCCAGCAGCCTGACCTCGGACAGGAACTATGGCTACACCTTC
CDR3 protein: CASSLTSDRNYGYTF

J gene: TRBJ1-3
clone size: -
V gene: TRBV6-5
D gene: -
CDR3 DNA: TGTGCCAGCAGTTACTCCCCGCGCTCTGGAAACACCATATATTTT
CDR3 protein: CASSYSPRSGNTIYF

J gene: TRBJ1-6
clone size: -
V gene: TRBV6-5
D gene: -
CDR3 DNA: TGTGCCAGCAGTCTAGAGGACATTGGGAATTCACCCCTCCACTTT
CDR3 protein: CASSLEDIGNSPLHF

J gene: TRBJ1-1
clone size: -
V gene: TRBV2
D gene: -
CDR3 DNA: TGTGCCAGCGAAGAGATGAACACTGAAGCTTTCTTT
CDR3 protein: CASEEMNTEAFF

J gene: TRBJ1-2
clone size: once
V gene: TRBV27
D gene: -
CDR3 DNA: TGTGCCAGCAGTCCATACAGGACCCATGGCTACACCTTC
CDR3 protein: CASSPYRTHGYTF

J gene: TRBJ2-7
clone size: -
V gene: TRBV2
D gene: -
CDR3 DNA: TGTGCCAGCAGTGAAGGGACAGCGGCCTCCGAGCAGTACTTC
CDR3 protein: CASSEGTAASEQYF

J gene: TRBJ1-4
clone size: -
V gene: TRBV4-2
D gene: TRBD1
CDR3 DNA: TGTGCCAGCAGCCACCCAGGAATGGACAGGGCTAATGAAAAACTGTTTTTT
CDR3 protein: CASSHPGMDRANEKLFF

J gene: TRBJ1-2
clone size: -
V gene: TRBV20-1
D gene: TRBD1
CDR3 DNA: TGCAGTGCTCGACAGGGTATGAGCTACACCTTC
CDR3 protein: CSARQGMSYTF

J gene: TRBJ1-2
clone size: -
V gene: TRBV5-1
D gene: -
CDR3 DNA: TGCGCCAGCAGCTCGGACAGATACTATGGCTACACCTTC
CDR3 protein: CASSSDRYYGYTF

J gene: TRBJ2-3
clone size: -
V gene: TRBV2
D gene: TRBD1
CDR3 DNA: TGTGCCAGCACCATTGCCCCCGGGACAGGATTCACAGATACGCAGTATTTT
CDR3 protein: CASTIAPGTGFTDTQYF

J gene: TRBJ1-1
clone size: once
V gene: TRBV4-2
D gene: TRBD1
CDR3 DNA: TGTGCCAGCAGCCAAGCCTCGGACAGGGAGAACACTGAAGCTTTCTTT
CDR3 protein: CASSQASDRENTEAFF

J gene: TRBJ1-2
clone size: -
V gene: TRBV7-2
D gene: -
CDR3 DNA: TGTGCCAGCAGCTTAGCGGGGAATATGAGGGATGGCTACACCTTC
CDR3 protein: CASSLAGNMRDGYTF

J gene: TRBJ2-7
clone size: -
V gene: TRBV5-5
D gene: -
CDR3 DNA: TGTGCCAGCAGCTTGGTGACAGCCGAGATCGGAGAGCAGTACTTC
CDR3 protein: CASSLVTAEIGEQYF

J gene: TRBJ2-3
clone size: -
V gene: TRBV5-5
D gene: -
CDR3 DNA: TGTGCCAGCAGCTTCCCCCGGGACACAGATACGCAGTATTTT
CDR3 protein: CASSFPRDTDTQYF

J gene: TRBJ2-7
clone size: -
V gene: TRBV29-1
D gene: -
CDR3 DNA: TGCAGCGTTGGCGGCGGGGTCCACTCCTACGAGCAGTACTTC
CDR3 protein: CSVGGGVHSYEQYF

J gene: TRBJ1-1
clone size: few
V gene: TRBV6-2/TRBV6-3
D gene: -
CDR3 DNA: TGTGCCAGCAGTTACATTCACAGTAAAAACACTGAAGCTTTCTTT
CDR3 protein: CASSYIHSKNTEAFF

J gene: TRBJ2-6
clone size: -
V gene: TRBV9
D gene: TRBD2
CDR3 DNA: TGTGCCAGCAGCGTAGGAGCGGGGTCCGGGGCCAACGTCCTGACTTTC
CDR3 protein: CASSVGAGSGANVLTF

J gene: TRBJ2-1
clone size: once
V gene: TRBV14
D gene: -
CDR3 DNA: TGTGCCAGCAGCTACGATCTCCAGCGGCCCTACAATGAGCAGTTCTTC
CDR3 protein: CASSYDLQRPYNEQFF

J gene: TRBJ1-4
clone size: -
V gene: TRBV30
D gene: -
CDR3 DNA: TGTGCCTGGAGTGTATACGCCAGGGATAATGAAAAACTGTTTTTT
CDR3 protein: CAWSVYARDNEKLFF

J gene: TRBJ1-5
clone size: -
V gene: TRBV10-2
D gene: -
CDR3 DNA: TGCGCCAGCAGCGGGGGGACAAATAGCAATCAGCCCCAGCATTTT
CDR3 protein: CASSGGTNSNQPQHF

J gene: TRBJ1-6
clone size: -
V gene: TRBV4-3
D gene: TRBD1
CDR3 DNA: TGCGCCAGCAGCCATGGGACAGTACAACCCCTCCACTTT
CDR3 protein: CASSHGTVQPLHF

J gene: TRBJ2-2
clone size: -
V gene: TRBV7-9
D gene: TRBD2
CDR3 DNA: TGTGCCAGCAGCTACTTGGAGCTAGCGGGGTTCACCGGGGAGCTGTTTTTT
CDR3 protein: CASSYLELAGFTGELFF

J gene: TRBJ1-5
clone size: -
V gene: TRBV6-1
D gene: -
CDR3 DNA: TGTGCCAGCAGTGAAAGTGTAAACGGTCAGCCCCAGCATTTT
CDR3 protein: CASSESVNGQPQHF

J gene: TRBJ1-4
clone size: -
V gene: TRBV29-1
D gene: TRBD1
CDR3 DNA: TGCAGCGTTGCGGGACAGGGAGCTGAAAAACTGTTTTTT
CDR3 protein: CSVAGQGAEKLFF

J gene: TRBJ2-7
clone size: -
V gene: TRBV7-5
D gene: -
CDR3 DNA: TGTGCCAGAAGCTTAAGGCGGTATAGGCAGGGGGGCCACGAGCAGTACTTC
CDR3 protein: CARSLRRYRQGGHEQYF

J gene: TRBJ1-4
clone size: -
V gene: TRBV28
D gene: TRBD1
CDR3 DNA: TGTGCCAGCAGTGTTACGGGAATGGACAGGCCTAATGAAAAACTGTTTTTT
CDR3 protein: CASSVTGMDRPNEKLFF

J gene: TRBJ2-7
clone size: -
V gene: TRBV30
D gene: -
CDR3 DNA: TGTGCCTGGAGTCAAGGGGGAGGGGGAGGCTACGAGCAGTACTTC
CDR3 protein: CAWSQGGGGGYEQYF

J gene: TRBJ1-5
clone size: few
V gene: TRBV30
D gene: -
CDR3 DNA: TGTGCCTGGGGGACATCGAGCAATCAGCCCCAGCATTTT
CDR3 protein: CAWGTSSNQPQHF

J gene: TRBJ1-5
clone size: -
V gene: TRBV30
D gene: -
CDR3 DNA: TGTGCCTGGAGTGGGCGGGTAGGCCAGCCCCAGCATTTT
CDR3 protein: CAWSGRVGQPQHF

J gene: TRBJ1-2
clone size: -
V gene: TRBV19
D gene: -
CDR3 DNA: TGTGCCAGTAGTATCGGGGGAACGCTTTTCTATGGCTACACCTTC
CDR3 protein: CASSIGGTLFYGYTF